The clone carrying this TCR beta chain was counted ten times or more. In germline, CDR1 is SEHNR, CDR2 FQNEAQ (reference sequence). The CDR3 is 14 amino acids. With 2 bases removed from V and 6 bases from J, the gap between germline ends came to 10 bases. TCR alpha and TCR beta cDNA libraries carrying sample barcodes and UMIs were produced by 5'RACE using constant-segment primers. TCRdb reprocessed the 5' RACE reads with MiXCR, giving one entry per CDR3 protein. The sample yields under 300,000 distinct CDR3 sequences, 8.2% seen once. These data come from a study of T-cell memory formation after mild COVID-19.

The specimen sequenced was PBMCs or a T cell subset sorted from them (not recorded which). This TCR derives from a man younger than 35 who had mild COVID-19 (a few samples of this study predate the infection). Cell type and time point are not known. The chain employs TRBV7-9 and TRBJ2-2; tentative D call: TRBD1 (6 bases). Written as DNA, the CDR3 is TGTGCCAGCAGCTTACCCAGACAGGCCGGGGAGCTGTTTTTT. Its protein is CASSLPRQAGELFF.